This TCR beta chain was obtained from a study of T cells in Graves' hyperthyroidism and ophthalmopathy (dated by TCRdb to between 2018 and 2021). Study-wide context: Peripheral blood samples were taken at the time of initial diagnosis, prior to any treatment. To identify distinguishing TCR V-J signatures, a discovery cohort of 100 or so patients was used, comprising 40 to 45 with Graves' ophthalmopathy and 55 to 65 with stable Graves' hyperthyroidism. Prospective prediction of ophthalmopathy was tested in an independent validation cohort of 18 to 20 hyperthyroidism patients and 17 patients who later progressed to ophthalmopathy. For training and testing, the 95 to 100 patients in the discovery cohort were randomly divided in a 7:3 ratio. In addition, the study compared T-cell repertoires in thyroid tissue and in blood from several Graves' hyperthyroidism patients. Following sampling, methimazole starting at 30 mg daily was given to hyperthyroidism patients, and high-dose intravenous methylprednisolone was given to ophthalmopathy patients. TCR Vbeta CDR3 sequencing of some 140 peripheral blood samples (fewer than 45 ophthalmopathy, about 74 hyperthyroidism and 17 progressor patients) is reported in the paper. The research as a whole found: Most expanded thyroid clonotypes (frequency above 0.001) were also detected in blood, suggesting blood repertoires may reflect thyroid immune responses. During validation, the model predicted progression to ophthalmopathy a median of approximately 6.5 months ahead of onset, with 60% to 71% sensitivity and 72% to 85% specificity. A 13 V-J signature model separated ophthalmopathy from stable hyperthyroidism, with approximately 87% sensitivity and about 81% specificity in cross-validation and 80%/75% in testing. No statistical method was used to fix the sample size in advance, and group allocation was not hidden from the investigators.

The germline V gene (reference sequence) provides CDR1 MNHEY and CDR2 SMNVEV. Including the terminal cysteine and phenylalanine, the CDR3 comprises 14 residues. This entry keeps only the CDR3 DNA: 42 bases, framed from base 1. The germline V end is reduced by 7 bases and the J end by 3 bases; junction bases left unmatched: 8. A patient counted as having stable Graves' hyperthyroidism if no progression to ophthalmopathy occurred over 18 months of follow-up. Hyperthyroidism patients were newly diagnosed, with disease duration under 2 months, and aged 18 to 65 years. Any patient with an uncontrolled infection, another autoimmune disease, pregnancy or lactation was excluded. Diagnoses relied on clinical symptoms, serum thyroxine and TRAb, thyroid ultrasound and orbital computed tomography. Ficoll-Paque density gradient centrifugation was used to isolate PBMCs from around 10 ml of fresh peripheral blood. Total RNA was extracted using Trizol reagent, and RNA quality was assessed on an Agilent 2100 Bioanalyzer.

This clonotype was found many times. The clone's antigen remains unknown. One base away there is no much larger clone; base qualities are not given. The TCR beta CDR3 regions were amplified from RNA transcripts. The TCR CDR3 was subjected to a first round of RT-PCR using the HTBI primer set and the Qiagen OneStep RT-PCR kit. The libraries were constructed in a second round of multiplex PCR and then size-selected and purified. Paired-end sequencing of the libraries was performed with 100 bp reads on an Illumina HiSeq2000. Per the authors' processing: SOAPnuke was used to process the raw data, throwing out any read that contained adapters or uncalled bases, had a mean Phred below 15, or lacked an exact constant-primer or identifier match. High-quality paired reads were merged using COPE v1.2.5, and each unique nucleotide sequence was defined as a clonotype. MiTCR v1.1 was used to align the clonotypes against IMGT TRBV, TRBD and TRBJ reference segments. The analysis included only V-J combinations with a frequency above 0.0001, which together covered approximately 99% of the repertoires. The TCS score was defined as the ratio of F50 (clonal expansion) to E x V (chaos), calculated using BLOSUM62-based TCRdist between CDR3 peptides within each V-J. Welch's t-statistics and random forest reduced around 520 V-J features to 13, which were used in a naive Bayes classifier (R e1071). Through fastp at Q25 and MiXCR, TCRdb rebuilt clones from the public reads, retaining in-frame beta chains. CDR3 protein duplicates are merged, each entry listing the most common genes and DNA. V and J calls and clone size were set by TCRdb, not the authors. The sample table records some 500,000 distinct CDR3 sequences; 13% to 15% of these occur just once. The ten biggest clones cover less than 20% of the sample.

Here the chain combines TRBV27 and TRBJ1-1, with TRBD1 matching 7 junction bases. The sequence came from a woman younger than 35 with Graves' hyperthyroidism. Sequencing was done on a sample of blood. CDR3 protein: CASTKADRDTEAFF. The bases are TGTGCCAGCACTAAAGCTGACAGGGACACTGAAGCTTTCTTT.